Listed below are T cell receptor beta chains from one sample, sequenced in a study of T cell responses to AZD1222 COVID-19 vaccine. The repertoire was sequenced with immunoSEQ multiplex PCR; TCRdb's copy has only in-frame clones and lacks some. The sample contains some 110,000 clones, roughly 86% of which appear only once. Sample: peripheral blood, taken 28 days after the second dose of the MenACWY control vaccine. The receptor source for this set is an adult who received the MenACWY meningococcal vaccine as a control. The CDR3 runs from the conserved cysteine through the conserved F or W. D genes are given only for firm matches. Clone size, where shown, is once, few, many, or a class for clones that have expanded.

j_gene: TRBJ1-5
v_gene: TRBV7-2
d_gene: TRBD1
abundance: once
CDR3aa: CASSSQGAINQPQHF
CDR3nt: TGTGCCAGCAGCTCTCAGGGGGCCATAAATCAGCCCCAGCATTTT

j_gene: TRBJ2-5
v_gene: TRBV10-3
d_gene: TRBD1
abundance: .
CDR3aa: CAISPIPGQGGGETQYF
CDR3nt: TGTGCCATCAGTCCTATACCGGGACAGGGAGGTGGGGAGACCCAGTACTTC

j_gene: TRBJ1-2
v_gene: TRBV3-1/TRBV3-2
d_gene: .
abundance: .
CDR3aa: CASSYLQSYGYTF
CDR3nt: TGTGCCAGCAGCTATTTACAAAGCTATGGCTACACCTTC

j_gene: TRBJ1-5
v_gene: TRBV7-9
d_gene: .
abundance: .
CDR3aa: CASSLVANQPQHF
CDR3nt: TGTGCCAGCAGCCTGGTAGCTAATCAGCCCCAGCATTTT

j_gene: TRBJ2-1
v_gene: TRBV7-6
d_gene: .
abundance: .
CDR3aa: CASSARAGSSYNEQFF
CDR3nt: TGTGCCAGCAGCGCCCGCGCGGGGAGCTCCTACAATGAGCAGTTCTTC

j_gene: TRBJ2-3
v_gene: TRBV5-8
d_gene: .
abundance: .
CDR3aa: CASSLVRVGSDTQYF
CDR3nt: TGTGCCAGCAGCTTGGTTAGGGTCGGTTCAGATACGCAGTATTTT

j_gene: TRBJ1-2
v_gene: TRBV28
d_gene: TRBD1
abundance: .
CDR3aa: CASGGTGGRYGYTF
CDR3nt: TGTGCCAGTGGGGGGACAGGGGGCCGCTATGGCTACACCTTC

j_gene: TRBJ2-7
v_gene: TRBV4-2
d_gene: .
abundance: .
CDR3aa: CASSPSSSYEQYF
CDR3nt: TGTGCCAGCAGCCCTTCTAGCTCCTACGAGCAGTACTTC

j_gene: TRBJ2-1
v_gene: TRBV7-2
d_gene: TRBD1
abundance: .
CDR3aa: CASKGGQAYNEQFF
CDR3nt: TGTGCCAGCAAGGGGGGACAGGCCTACAATGAGCAGTTCTTC

j_gene: TRBJ2-3
v_gene: TRBV6-5
d_gene: .
abundance: once
CDR3aa: CASSYQFSTDTQYF
CDR3nt: TGTGCCAGCAGTTATCAATTCAGCACAGATACGCAGTATTTT

j_gene: TRBJ1-2
v_gene: TRBV5-4
d_gene: TRBD1
abundance: .
CDR3aa: CASSLGQGTNYGYTF
CDR3nt: TGTGCCAGCAGCCTGGGACAGGGTACTAACTATGGCTACACCTTC

j_gene: TRBJ2-7
v_gene: TRBV18
d_gene: .
abundance: .
CDR3aa: CASSRTEVIYEQYF
CDR3nt: TGTGCCAGCTCACGGACGGAGGTCATCTACGAGCAGTACTTC

j_gene: TRBJ2-7
v_gene: TRBV10-3
d_gene: .
abundance: once
CDR3aa: CAIGSSYEQYF
CDR3nt: TGTGCCATAGGCAGTAGCTACGAGCAGTACTTC

j_gene: TRBJ2-3
v_gene: TRBV14
d_gene: TRBD2
abundance: .
CDR3aa: CASSLGTSGGAADTQYF
CDR3nt: TGTGCCAGCAGCCTCGGGACTAGCGGGGGGGCAGCGGATACGCAGTATTTT

j_gene: TRBJ2-7
v_gene: TRBV28
d_gene: .
abundance: .
CDR3aa: CASGQGRQFLPYEQYF
CDR3nt: TGTGCCAGCGGCCAGGGGCGACAGTTCCTGCCCTACGAGCAGTACTTC

j_gene: TRBJ2-5
v_gene: TRBV7-9
d_gene: .
abundance: .
CDR3aa: CASSLGPVETQYF
CDR3nt: TGTGCCAGCAGCTTGGGACCGGTTGAGACCCAGTACTTC

j_gene: TRBJ1-6
v_gene: TRBV6-5
d_gene: .
abundance: .
CDR3aa: CAASYNSPLHF
CDR3nt: TGTGCCGCCTCCTATAATTCACCCCTCCACTTT

j_gene: TRBJ2-7
v_gene: TRBV27
d_gene: TRBD2
abundance: .
CDR3aa: CASSLTGGQYEQYF
CDR3nt: TGTGCCAGCAGTTTAACGGGGGGGCAGTACGAGCAGTACTTC

j_gene: TRBJ2-1
v_gene: TRBV28
d_gene: .
abundance: .
CDR3aa: CASSPRGKGYNEQFF
CDR3nt: TGTGCCAGCAGTCCCCGGGGTAAGGGTTACAATGAGCAGTTCTTC

j_gene: TRBJ2-7
v_gene: TRBV6-2/TRBV6-3
d_gene: TRBD1
abundance: .
CDR3aa: CASSLITLLGQGAYEQYF
CDR3nt: TGTGCCAGCAGTTTAATTACCTTATTGGGACAGGGGGCTTACGAGCAGTACTTC

j_gene: TRBJ1-6
v_gene: TRBV3-1/TRBV3-2
d_gene: .
abundance: .
CDR3aa: CASSQACPGLSYNSPLHF
CDR3nt: TGTGCCAGCAGCCAAGCATGCCCGGGCTTGTCTTATAATTCACCCCTCCACTTT

j_gene: TRBJ1-4
v_gene: TRBV12-3/TRBV12-4
d_gene: .
abundance: .
CDR3aa: CASGGGEKLFF
CDR3nt: TGTGCCAGCGGTGGGGGGGAAAAACTGTTTTTT

j_gene: TRBJ1-1
v_gene: TRBV3-1/TRBV3-2
d_gene: .
abundance: .
CDR3aa: CASSRQEANTEAFF
CDR3nt: TGTGCCAGCAGCCGCCAGGAGGCGAACACTGAAGCTTTCTTT

j_gene: TRBJ1-1
v_gene: TRBV12-3/TRBV12-4
d_gene: .
abundance: .
CDR3aa: CASSSPVRTEAFF
CDR3nt: TGTGCCAGCAGTTCCCCGGTTCGCACTGAAGCTTTCTTT

j_gene: TRBJ2-2
v_gene: TRBV7-8
d_gene: TRBD1
abundance: .
CDR3aa: CASSPRQGGSNTGELFF
CDR3nt: TGTGCCAGCAGCCCGAGACAGGGGGGTTCGAACACCGGGGAGCTGTTTTTT

j_gene: TRBJ1-4
v_gene: TRBV4-2
d_gene: TRBD1
abundance: .
CDR3aa: CASSRKSGTEGEKLFF
CDR3nt: TGTGCCAGCAGCCGAAAGTCCGGGACAGAGGGTGAAAAACTGTTTTTT

j_gene: TRBJ2-1
v_gene: TRBV6-6
d_gene: TRBD2
abundance: .
CDR3aa: CASSLRQIRSGRGGGNEQFF
CDR3nt: TGTGCCAGCAGTCTAAGACAAATAAGGTCCGGGCGGGGGGGCGGGAATGAGCAGTTCTTC

j_gene: TRBJ2-1
v_gene: TRBV27
d_gene: .
abundance: .
CDR3aa: CASTQRGAGIYNEQFF
CDR3nt: TGTGCCAGCACCCAAAGGGGGGCCGGGATCTACAATGAGCAGTTCTTC

j_gene: TRBJ2-5
v_gene: TRBV3-1/TRBV3-2
d_gene: .
abundance: .
CDR3aa: CASISNSGLQETQYF
CDR3nt: TGTGCCAGCATTTCAAACTCGGGATTACAAGAGACCCAGTACTTC

j_gene: TRBJ2-1
v_gene: TRBV5-1
d_gene: TRBD2
abundance: .
CDR3aa: CASSLGLAGNSYNEQFF
CDR3nt: TGCGCCAGCAGCCTGGGACTAGCGGGAAACTCCTACAATGAGCAGTTCTTC

j_gene: TRBJ2-1
v_gene: TRBV19
d_gene: TRBD2
abundance: .
CDR3aa: CASNAGLAVNEQFF
CDR3nt: TGTGCCAGTAACGCGGGACTAGCGGTTAATGAGCAGTTCTTC

j_gene: TRBJ1-1
v_gene: TRBV5-8
d_gene: .
abundance: .
CDR3aa: CASSDEVSEAFF
CDR3nt: TGTGCCAGCAGCGACGAAGTATCTGAAGCTTTCTTT

j_gene: TRBJ1-2
v_gene: TRBV21-1
d_gene: .
abundance: .
CDR3aa: CASSPKGQGEGGYTF
CDR3nt: TGTGCCAGCAGCCCCAAGGGACAGGGAGAAGGTGGCTACACCTTC

j_gene: TRBJ2-5
v_gene: TRBV6-5
d_gene: .
abundance: .
CDR3aa: CASIRSGVETQYF
CDR3nt: TGTGCCAGCATTCGGAGCGGAGTAGAGACCCAGTACTTC

j_gene: TRBJ2-1
v_gene: TRBV6-5
d_gene: TRBD2
abundance: few
CDR3aa: CASRLLATTYNEQFF
CDR3nt: TGTGCCAGCAGGTTACTAGCGACGACCTACAATGAGCAGTTCTTC

j_gene: TRBJ1-5
v_gene: TRBV7-9
d_gene: TRBD1
abundance: .
CDR3aa: CASSRGQGAFQPQHF
CDR3nt: TGTGCCAGCAGCCGGGGACAGGGGGCATTTCAGCCCCAGCATTTT

j_gene: TRBJ2-2
v_gene: TRBV27
d_gene: TRBD2
abundance: .
CDR3aa: CASSLIPTSGGSGTGELFF
CDR3nt: TGTGCCAGCAGTCTAATCCCGACTAGCGGGGGCTCGGGCACCGGGGAGCTGTTTTTT

j_gene: TRBJ2-1
v_gene: TRBV6-1
d_gene: TRBD1
abundance: .
CDR3aa: CASSEVMTGGIREQFF
CDR3nt: TGTGCCAGCAGTGAGGTTATGACAGGGGGAATTCGGGAGCAGTTCTTC

j_gene: TRBJ2-7
v_gene: TRBV7-9
d_gene: .
abundance: once
CDR3aa: CASSSGWEQYF
CDR3nt: TGTGCCAGCAGCTCCGGGTGGGAGCAGTACTTC

j_gene: TRBJ2-7
v_gene: TRBV11-1
d_gene: .
abundance: .
CDR3aa: CASSLRQTGAGYEQYF
CDR3nt: TGTGCCAGCAGCTTACGTCAAACAGGAGCCGGGTACGAGCAGTACTTC

j_gene: TRBJ2-7
v_gene: TRBV6-2/TRBV6-3
d_gene: TRBD2
abundance: .
CDR3aa: CASSYKSGGPSYEQYF
CDR3nt: TGTGCCAGCAGTTACAAAAGCGGGGGGCCTTCCTACGAGCAGTACTTC

j_gene: TRBJ2-7
v_gene: TRBV7-9
d_gene: .
abundance: .
CDR3aa: CASSLGLQGPYEQYF
CDR3nt: TGTGCCAGCAGCTTAGGGTTACAGGGACCCTACGAGCAGTACTTC

j_gene: TRBJ2-1
v_gene: TRBV5-1
d_gene: TRBD2
abundance: .
CDR3aa: CASSLLAGMDNEQFF
CDR3nt: TGCGCCAGCAGCCTACTAGCGGGGATGGACAATGAGCAGTTCTTC

j_gene: TRBJ2-6
v_gene: TRBV4-1
d_gene: .
abundance: .
CDR3aa: CASSHGENLSGANVLTF
CDR3nt: TGCGCCAGCAGCCACGGGGAGAACCTCTCTGGGGCCAACGTCCTGACTTTC

j_gene: TRBJ1-5
v_gene: TRBV11-2
d_gene: .
abundance: .
CDR3aa: CASSLDGSRGGRFQPQHF
CDR3nt: TGTGCCAGCAGCTTAGACGGCTCGAGGGGGGGGCGGTTTCAGCCCCAGCATTTT

j_gene: TRBJ2-3
v_gene: TRBV6-5
d_gene: TRBD2
abundance: .
CDR3aa: CASSTIGLAAQYF
CDR3nt: TGTGCCAGCAGCACCATCGGACTAGCGGCGCAGTATTTT

j_gene: TRBJ2-6
v_gene: TRBV7-9
d_gene: .
abundance: .
CDR3aa: CASSLRAGANVLTF
CDR3nt: TGTGCCAGCAGCTTGCGGGCAGGGGCCAACGTCCTGACTTTC

j_gene: TRBJ1-5
v_gene: TRBV6-4
d_gene: .
abundance: once
CDR3aa: CASDTGQGPSPPQHF
CDR3nt: TGTGCCAGCGATACAGGTCAGGGGCCCTCCCCCCCCCAGCATTTT

j_gene: TRBJ1-2
v_gene: TRBV4-3
d_gene: TRBD1
abundance: .
CDR3aa: CASSQDRGTGYTF
CDR3nt: TGCGCCAGCAGCCAAGACAGGGGGACTGGCTACACCTTC

j_gene: TRBJ1-2
v_gene: TRBV5-8
d_gene: TRBD1
abundance: once
CDR3aa: CASSRSGTGTNYGYTF
CDR3nt: TGTGCCAGCAGTAGATCCGGGACAGGAACTAACTATGGCTACACCTTC

j_gene: TRBJ1-6
v_gene: TRBV7-3
d_gene: .
abundance: .
CDR3aa: CASSLERGSNSPLHF
CDR3nt: TGTGCCAGCAGCTTGGAGAGGGGTTCCAATTCACCCCTCCACTTT

j_gene: TRBJ1-2
v_gene: TRBV29-1
d_gene: .
abundance: .
CDR3aa: CSVNDYGYTF
CDR3nt: TGCAGCGTGAACGACTATGGCTACACCTTC

j_gene: TRBJ2-3
v_gene: TRBV18
d_gene: TRBD1
abundance: few
CDR3aa: CASSPVPGQGSGTDTQYF
CDR3nt: TGTGCCAGCTCACCCGTCCCGGGACAGGGATCGGGCACAGATACGCAGTATTTT

j_gene: TRBJ2-1
v_gene: TRBV9
d_gene: TRBD2
abundance: few
CDR3aa: CATPSLAGGDNEQFF
CDR3nt: TGTGCCACACCGTCACTAGCGGGGGGGGACAATGAGCAGTTCTTC

j_gene: TRBJ2-5
v_gene: TRBV13
d_gene: TRBD1
abundance: .
CDR3aa: CASSSGQGGETQYF
CDR3nt: TGTGCCAGCAGCTCAGGACAGGGAGGAGAGACCCAGTACTTC

j_gene: TRBJ2-1
v_gene: TRBV7-9
d_gene: .
abundance: .
CDR3aa: CASSGNILISYNEQFF
CDR3nt: TGTGCCAGCAGCGGAAACATACTAATTTCCTACAATGAGCAGTTCTTC

j_gene: TRBJ2-2
v_gene: TRBV10-1
d_gene: .
abundance: .
CDR3aa: CASSDGGSTGELFF
CDR3nt: TGCGCCAGCAGTGATGGAGGGTCCACCGGGGAGCTGTTTTTT

j_gene: TRBJ2-5
v_gene: TRBV11-1
d_gene: TRBD1
abundance: .
CDR3aa: CASSLAFGTGVRETQYF
CDR3nt: TGTGCCAGCAGCTTAGCTTTCGGGACAGGGGTGAGAGAGACCCAGTACTTC